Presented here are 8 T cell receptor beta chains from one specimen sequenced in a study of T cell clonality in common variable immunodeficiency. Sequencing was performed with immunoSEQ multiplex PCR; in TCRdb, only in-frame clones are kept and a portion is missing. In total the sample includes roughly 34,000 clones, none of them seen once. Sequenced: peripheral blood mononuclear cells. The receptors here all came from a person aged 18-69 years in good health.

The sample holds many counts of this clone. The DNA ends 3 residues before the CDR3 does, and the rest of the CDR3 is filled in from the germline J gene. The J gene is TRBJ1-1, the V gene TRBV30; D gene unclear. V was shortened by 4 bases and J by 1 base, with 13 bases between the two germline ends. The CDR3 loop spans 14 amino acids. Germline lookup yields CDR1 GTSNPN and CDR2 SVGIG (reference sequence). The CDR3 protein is CAWILKAENTEAFF. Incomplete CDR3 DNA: TGTGCCTGGATCCTCAAGGCGGAGAACACTGAA.

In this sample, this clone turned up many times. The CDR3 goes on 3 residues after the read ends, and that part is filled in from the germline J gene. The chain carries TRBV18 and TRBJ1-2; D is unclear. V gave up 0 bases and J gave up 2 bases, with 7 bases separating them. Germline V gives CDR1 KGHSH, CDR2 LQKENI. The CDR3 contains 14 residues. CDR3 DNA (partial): TGTGCCAGCTCACCACCGGGCGCAAACTATGGC. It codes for CASSPPGANYG. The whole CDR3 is CASSPPGANYGYTF.

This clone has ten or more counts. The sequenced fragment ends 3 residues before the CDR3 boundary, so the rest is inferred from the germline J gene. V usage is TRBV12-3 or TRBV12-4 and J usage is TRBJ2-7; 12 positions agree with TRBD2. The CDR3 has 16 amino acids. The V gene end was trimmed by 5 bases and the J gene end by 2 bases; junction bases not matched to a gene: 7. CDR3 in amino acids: CASSLYGTSGPYEQYF. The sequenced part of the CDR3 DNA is TGTGCCAGCAGTCTCTATGGGACTAGCGGGCCCTACGAG.

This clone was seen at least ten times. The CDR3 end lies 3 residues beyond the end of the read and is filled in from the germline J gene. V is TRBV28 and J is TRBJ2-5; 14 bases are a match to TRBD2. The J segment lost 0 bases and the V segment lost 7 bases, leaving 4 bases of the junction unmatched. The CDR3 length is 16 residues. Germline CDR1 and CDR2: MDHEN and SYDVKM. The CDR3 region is CASTETSGRDQETQYF. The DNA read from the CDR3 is TGTGCCAGCACCGAGACTAGCGGGAGGGACCAAGAGACC.

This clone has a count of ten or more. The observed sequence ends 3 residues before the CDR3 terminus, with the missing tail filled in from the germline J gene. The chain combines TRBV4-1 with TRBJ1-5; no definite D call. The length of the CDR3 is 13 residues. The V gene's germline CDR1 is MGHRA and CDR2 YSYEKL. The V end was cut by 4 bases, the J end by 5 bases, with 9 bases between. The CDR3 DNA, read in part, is TGCGCCAGCAGCCGGCAGCAGGATCAGCCC. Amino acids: CASSRQQDQP. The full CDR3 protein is CASSRQQDQPQHF.

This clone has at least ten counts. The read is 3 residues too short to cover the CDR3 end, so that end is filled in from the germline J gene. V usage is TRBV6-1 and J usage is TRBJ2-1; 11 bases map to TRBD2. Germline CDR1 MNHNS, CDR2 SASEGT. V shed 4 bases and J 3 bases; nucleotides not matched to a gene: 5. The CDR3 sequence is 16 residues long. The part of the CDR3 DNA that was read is TGTGCCAGCAGTGGGGGACTAGCGGAGATCTACAATGAG. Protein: CASSGGLAEIYNE. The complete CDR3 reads CASSGGLAEIYNEQFF.

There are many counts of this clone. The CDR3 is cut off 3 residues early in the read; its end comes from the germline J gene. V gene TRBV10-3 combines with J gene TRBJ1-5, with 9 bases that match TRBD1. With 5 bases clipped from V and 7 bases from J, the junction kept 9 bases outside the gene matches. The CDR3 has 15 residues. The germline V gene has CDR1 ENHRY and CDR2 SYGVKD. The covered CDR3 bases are TGTGCCATCAGTTCCGGGACAGGGACCAACCAGCCC. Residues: CAISSGTGTNQP. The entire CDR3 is CAISSGTGTNQPQHF.

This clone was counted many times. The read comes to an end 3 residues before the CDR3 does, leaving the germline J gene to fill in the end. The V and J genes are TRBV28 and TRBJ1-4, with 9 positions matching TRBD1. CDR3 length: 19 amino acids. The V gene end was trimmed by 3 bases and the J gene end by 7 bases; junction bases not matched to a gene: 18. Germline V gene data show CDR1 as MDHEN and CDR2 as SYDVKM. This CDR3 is CASSFLTSSIDRGGEKLFF. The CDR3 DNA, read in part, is TGTGCCAGCAGTTTCCTAACTTCATCCATTGACAGGGGGGGTGAAAAA.